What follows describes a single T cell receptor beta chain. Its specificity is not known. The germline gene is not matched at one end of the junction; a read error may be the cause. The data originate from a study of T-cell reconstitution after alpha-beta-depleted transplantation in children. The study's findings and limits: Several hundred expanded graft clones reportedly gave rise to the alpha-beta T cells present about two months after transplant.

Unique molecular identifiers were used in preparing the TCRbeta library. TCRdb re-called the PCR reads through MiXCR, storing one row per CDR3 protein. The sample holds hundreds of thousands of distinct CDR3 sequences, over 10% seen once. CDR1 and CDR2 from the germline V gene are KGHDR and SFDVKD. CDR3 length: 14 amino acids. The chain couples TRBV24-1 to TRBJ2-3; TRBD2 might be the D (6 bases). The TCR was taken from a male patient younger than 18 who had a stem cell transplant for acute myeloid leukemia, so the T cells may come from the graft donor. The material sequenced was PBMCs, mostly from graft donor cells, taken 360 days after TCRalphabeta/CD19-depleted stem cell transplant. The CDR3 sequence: CANSDLGGTDTQYF. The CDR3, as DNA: TGTGCCAACAGTGATTTGGGGGGAACAGATACGCAGTATTTT.